Following are 2 T cell receptor beta chains from one sample sequenced in a study of T cell repertoires in cytomegalovirus infection. One entry per CDR3 protein results from TCRdb running MiXCR on the reads. The sample has about 450,000 distinct CDR3 sequences; approximately 33% are singletons. Sequences were obtained from PBMCs. Receptors were obtained from a human donor in good health (CMV status not recorded). Some clones in this sample may be carry-over from other donors' samples.

This clonotype showed up many times. The V gene is TRBV6-2 or TRBV6-3, the J gene TRBJ1-2; TRBD1 agrees at 7 bases. This CDR3 is 16 amino acids long. The junction had 13 bases not matched to a gene; V was cut back by 5 bases and J by 4 bases. Germline values: CDR1 MNHEY, CDR2 SVGEGT. CDR3 in amino acids: CASSQLDFQGGYGYTF. The DNA of the CDR3 is TGTGCCAGCAGTCAACTTGATTTCCAGGGGGGCTATGGCTACACCTTC.

There are a few counts of this clonotype. At one end the junction does not follow the germline gene, possibly because of a read error. The chain recombines TRBV7-9 with TRBJ2-3; no firm D call. The CDR3 totals 15 residues. Germline V gene lookup returns CDR1 SEHNR and CDR2 FQNEAQ (reference sequence). This chain's CDR3 is CASSLGLLSTDTQYF. CDR3 coding DNA: TGTGCCAGTAGCTTAGGGCTGCTATCCACAGATACGCAGTATTTT.